This T cell receptor (beta chain) was found in a study of T-cell memory formation after mild COVID-19. Overall study findings and caveats: While clones contracting from day 15 to 85 were balanced between CD4 and CD8, later expanders leaned CD4+. In second-wave clones peaking day 37, SARS-CoV-2 specificity remained unconfirmed.

V trimming: 2 bases; J trimming: 0 bases; junction bases outside the gene matches: 11. CDR3 size: 18 residues. Germline V gives CDR1 SGHVS, CDR2 FNYEAQ. This clonotype occurred many times. Antigen: not known. MiXCR, applied by TCRdb to the 5' RACE reads, yields one record per CDR3 protein. The sample lists tens of thousands of distinct CDR3 sequences, approximately 15% occurring once. This receptor was taken from an adult woman who had mild COVID-19 (a few samples of this study predate the infection). Cell type and time point are not known. The rearrangement links TRBV7-6 to TRBJ2-3; TRBD2 agrees at 7 bases. The sequencing input was PBMCs or a T cell subset sorted from them (not recorded which). The DNA for the CDR3 is TGTGCCAGCAGCTTATACCCCTCGAGCGGGGAGAGCACAGATACGCAGTATTTT. Its protein product is CASSLYPSSGESTDTQYF. Complete variable domain (other parts from reference TRBV7-6 and TRBJ2-3): GAGVSQSPRYKVTKRGQDVALRCDPISGHVSLYWYRQALGQGPEFLTYFNYEAQQDKSGLPNDRFSAERPEGSISTLTIQRTEQRDSAMYRCASSLYPSSGESTDTQYFGPGTRLTVL.